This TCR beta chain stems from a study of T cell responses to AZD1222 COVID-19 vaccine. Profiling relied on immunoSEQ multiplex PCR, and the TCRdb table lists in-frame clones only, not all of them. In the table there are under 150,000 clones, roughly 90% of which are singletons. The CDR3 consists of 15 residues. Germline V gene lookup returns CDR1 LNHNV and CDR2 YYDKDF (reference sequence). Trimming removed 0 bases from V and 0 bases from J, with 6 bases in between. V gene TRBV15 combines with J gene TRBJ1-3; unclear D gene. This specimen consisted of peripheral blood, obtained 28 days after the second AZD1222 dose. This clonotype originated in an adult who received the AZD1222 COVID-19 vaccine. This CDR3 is CATSRDGTSGNTIYF. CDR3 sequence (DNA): TGTGCCACCAGCAGAGACGGCACCTCTGGAAACACCATATATTTT.